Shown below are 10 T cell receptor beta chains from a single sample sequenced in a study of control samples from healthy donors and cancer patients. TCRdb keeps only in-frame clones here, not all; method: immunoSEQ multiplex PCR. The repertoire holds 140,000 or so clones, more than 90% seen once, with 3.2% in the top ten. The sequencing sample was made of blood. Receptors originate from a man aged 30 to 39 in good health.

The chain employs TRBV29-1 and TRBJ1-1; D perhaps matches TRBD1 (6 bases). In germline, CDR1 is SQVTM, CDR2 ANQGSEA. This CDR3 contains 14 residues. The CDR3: CTIATGDMNTEAFF. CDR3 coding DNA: TGCACCATCGCGACAGGAGATATGAACACTGAAGCTTTCTTT.

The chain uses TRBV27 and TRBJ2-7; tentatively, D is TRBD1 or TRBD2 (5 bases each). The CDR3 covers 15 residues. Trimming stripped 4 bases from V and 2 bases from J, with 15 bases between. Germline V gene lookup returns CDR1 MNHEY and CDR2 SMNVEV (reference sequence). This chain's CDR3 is CASSSPGLRAYEQYF. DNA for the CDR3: TGTGCCAGCAGTTCTCCGGGGCTCAGGGCCTACGAGCAGTACTTC.

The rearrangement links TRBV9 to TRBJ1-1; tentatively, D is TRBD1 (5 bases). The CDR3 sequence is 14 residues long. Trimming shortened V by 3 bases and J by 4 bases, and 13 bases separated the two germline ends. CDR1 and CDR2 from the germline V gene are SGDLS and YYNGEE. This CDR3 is CASSAGSLGTEAFF. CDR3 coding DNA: TGTGCCAGCAGCGCAGGGTCGCTCGGCACTGAAGCTTTCTTT.

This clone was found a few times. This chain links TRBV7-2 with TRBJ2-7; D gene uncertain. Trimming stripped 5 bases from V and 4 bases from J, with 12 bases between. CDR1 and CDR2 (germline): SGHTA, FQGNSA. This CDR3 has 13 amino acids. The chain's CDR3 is CASSPALAYEQYF. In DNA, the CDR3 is TGTGCCAGCAGCCCCGCACTGGCATACGAGCAGTACTTC.

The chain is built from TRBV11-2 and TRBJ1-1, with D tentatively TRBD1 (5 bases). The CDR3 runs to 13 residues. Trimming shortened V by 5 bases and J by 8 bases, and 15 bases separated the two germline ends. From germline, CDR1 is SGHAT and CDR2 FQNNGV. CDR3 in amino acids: CASSALRAREAFF. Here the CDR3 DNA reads TGTGCCAGCAGCGCCCTCAGGGCCCGCGAAGCTTTCTTT. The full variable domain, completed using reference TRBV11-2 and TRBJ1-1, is EAGVAQSPRYKIIEKRQSVAFWCNPISGHATLYWYQQILGQGPKLLIQFQNNGVVDDSQLPKDRFSAERLKGVDSTLKIQPAKLEDSAVYLCASSALRAREAFFGQGTRLTVV.

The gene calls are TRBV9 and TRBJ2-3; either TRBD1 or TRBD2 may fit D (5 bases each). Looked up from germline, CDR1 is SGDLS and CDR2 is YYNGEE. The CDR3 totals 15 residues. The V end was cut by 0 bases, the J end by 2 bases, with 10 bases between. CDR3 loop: CASSVAGTSTDTQYF. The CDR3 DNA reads TGTGCCAGCAGCGTAGCAGGGACCTCCACAGATACGCAGTATTTT.

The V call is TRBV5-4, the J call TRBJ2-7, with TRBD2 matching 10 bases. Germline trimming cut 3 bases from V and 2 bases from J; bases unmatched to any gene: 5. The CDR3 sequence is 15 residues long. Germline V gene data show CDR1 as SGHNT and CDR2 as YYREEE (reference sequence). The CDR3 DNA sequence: TGTGCCAGCAGCTATGCTAGCGGGGGAACCTACGAGCAGTACTTC. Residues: CASSYASGGTYEQYF.

CDR3 nucleotide sequence: TGTGCCAGCAGCAAATGGGGGGACAGACTGAGTCAGCCCCAGCATTTT. This codes for CASSKWGDRLSQPQHF. The chain joins TRBV21-1 to TRBJ1-5; the table names TRBD1, a call not compared with the DNA. TRBV21-1 is labeled a pseudogene. The CDR3 covers 16 residues.

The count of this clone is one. The CDR3 region is CASSQRQGAPYEQYF. The CDR3 DNA is TGCGCCAGCAGCCAGCGACAGGGGGCCCCCTACGAGCAGTACTTC. The V and J genes are TRBV4-1 and TRBJ2-7, with 10 bases matching TRBD1. The CDR3 has 15 residues. The junction had 4 bases not matched to a gene; V was cut back by 3 bases and J by 2 bases. CDR1 MGHRA and CDR2 YSYEKL come from the germline V gene.

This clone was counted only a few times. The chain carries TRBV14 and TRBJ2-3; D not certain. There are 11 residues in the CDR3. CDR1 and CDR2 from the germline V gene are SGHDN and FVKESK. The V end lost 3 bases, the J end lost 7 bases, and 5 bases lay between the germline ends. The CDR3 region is CASSHQNTQYF. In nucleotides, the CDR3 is TGTGCCAGCAGCCACCAGAATACGCAGTATTTT.